The 20 T cell receptor beta chains below come from one sample, sequenced in a study of cytomegalovirus exposure and HLA in healthy donors. Primers for the PCR totalled 60 Vbeta and 13 Jbeta. Clones were read by immunoSEQ multiplex PCR, and TCRdb kept only the in-frame ones, dropping some. The sample includes some 95,000 clones, 65% to 80% of them seen just once. The specimen was PBMCs. These TCRs come from a woman under 30 in good health and CMV-seropositive.

This clone was observed a single time. This chain joins TRBV11-1 and TRBJ2-2, with 12 positions matching TRBD2. Per germline, CDR1 SGHAT and CDR2 FQDESV (reference sequence). The CDR3 runs to 15 residues. J lost 7 bases, V lost 4 bases, and 4 bases had no gene match. The CDR3 spells CASSSRTSGVGELFF. CDR3 nucleotides: TGTGCCAGCAGCTCCAGGACTAGCGGGGTCGGGGAGCTGTTTTTT.

The chain carries TRBV5-4 and TRBJ1-3, with D maybe TRBD1 (6 bases). Germline assignment: CDR1 SGHNT and CDR2 YYREEE (reference sequence). Trimming removed 0 bases at V and 2 bases at J, with 9 bases between. This CDR3 region has 15 residues. This CDR3 is CASSLGGDTGNTIYF. CDR3 bases: TGTGCCAGCAGCTTGGGAGGGGACACTGGAAACACCATATATTTT. The variable domain in full, with the rest retrieved from reference TRBV5-4 and TRBJ1-3, is ETGVTQSPTHLIKTRGQQVTLRCSSQSGHNTVSWYQQALGQGPQFIFQYYREEENGRGNFPPRFSGLQFPNYSSELNVNALELDDSALYLCASSLGGDTGNTIYFGEGSWLTVV.

The rearrangement uses TRBV27 and TRBJ2-1, with 7 bases identical to TRBD2. Germline values: CDR1 MNHEY, CDR2 SMNVEV (reference sequence). The J segment lost 3 bases and the V segment lost 4 bases, leaving 6 bases of the junction unmatched. The CDR3 contains 15 residues. The CDR3 loop is CASSSASGDYNEQFF. The CDR3, as DNA: TGTGCCAGCAGTTCAGCTAGCGGAGACTACAATGAGCAGTTCTTC.

V is TRBV19 and J is TRBJ2-2, with 7 nucleotides matching TRBD1. The CDR3 has 14 amino acids. The V gene's germline CDR1 is LNHDA and CDR2 SQIVND (reference sequence). V trimming: 8 bases; J trimming: 4 bases; junction bases outside the gene matches: 7. CDR3 sequence reads: CASRRQGGTGELFF. The CDR3, as DNA: TGTGCCAGTCGCAGACAGGGCGGCACCGGGGAGCTGTTTTTT.

This chain connects TRBV28 to TRBJ2-1; the match to TRBD2 covers 12 bases. This CDR3 has 19 amino acids. Trimming took 6 bases from V and 6 from J; bases not matched to a gene: 18. The germline V gene encodes CDR1 MDHEN and CDR2 SYDVKM. The CDR3 DNA is TGTGCCAGCAGGCAGACAGGGGGCACTAGCGGGAGGATTCGCAATGAGCAGTTCTTC. It codes for CASRQTGGTSGRIRNEQFF.

The chain has TRBV6-1 and TRBJ2-4, with 9 bases fitting TRBD2. This CDR3 has 16 amino acids. Germline V CDR1 and CDR2: MNHNS, SASEGT. V shed 0 bases, J shed 0 bases, and the junction held 0 bases outside the gene matches. The CDR3 nucleotides read TGTGCCAGCAGTGAAGCACTAGCGGGAGCCAAAAACATTCAGTACTTC. This gives the protein CASSEALAGAKNIQYF.

The J gene is TRBJ2-7, the V gene TRBV28; D remains unclear. CDR1 is MDHEN, CDR2 SYDVKM, per germline. This CDR3 contains 14 residues. V lost 2 bases and J lost 0, with 8 bases in between. The CDR3 region is CASSLMGDSYEQYF. The CDR3 DNA reads as TGTGCCAGCAGTTTAATGGGCGACTCCTACGAGCAGTACTTC.

This clone was counted between two and nine times. The chain employs TRBV5-1 and TRBJ1-4, with TRBD1 identical over 9 bases. The CDR3 is 15 residues long. Germline V gene data show CDR1 as SGHRS and CDR2 as YFSETQ. J was trimmed by 4 bases and V by 0 bases; bases with no gene match: 1. In DNA, the CDR3 is TGCGCCAGCAGCTTGGGGGACAGGGATAATGAAAAACTGTTTTTT. It yields the protein CASSLGDRDNEKLFF. Variable domain in full (rest from reference TRBV5-1 and TRBJ1-4): KAGVTQTPRYLIKTRGQQVTLSCSPISGHRSVSWYQQTPGQGLQFLFEYFSETQRNKGNFPGRFSGRQFSNSRSEMNVSTLELGDSALYLCASSLGDRDNEKLFFGSGTQLSVL.

This chain links TRBV9 with TRBJ2-7, with D unclear. V was pared by 3 bases and J by 0 bases, with 10 bases between. The CDR3 totals 14 residues. Germline V CDR1 and CDR2: SGDLS, YYNGEE. The CDR3 loop is CASSETADSYEQYF. Written as DNA, the CDR3 is TGTGCCAGCAGCGAAACCGCGGACTCCTACGAGCAGTACTTC.

The J gene is TRBJ2-7, the V gene TRBV5-1; TRBD1 is a possible D gene (5 bases). V dropped 4 bases and J dropped 2 bases, with 10 bases sitting between them. The length of the CDR3 is 13 residues. Germline-derived CDR1 and CDR2 are SGHRS and YFSETQ. CDR3 coding DNA: TGCGCCAGCAGCACAGGTTCAACCTACGAGCAGTACTTC. It encodes CASSTGSTYEQYF.

The V and J genes are TRBV9 and TRBJ1-1, with D unresolved. Germline loops: CDR1 SGDLS, CDR2 YYNGEE. Between the trimmed V and J ends, which lost 2 bases and 0 bases, there was a span of 8 bases. The CDR3 extends over 14 amino acids. DNA of the CDR3: TGTGCCAGCAGCGTGTCCAATTTGAACACTGAAGCTTTCTTT. Translation gives CASSVSNLNTEAFF.

V and J are TRBV6-5 and TRBJ2-2; D gene ambiguous. This CDR3 spans 15 amino acids. Looked up from germline, CDR1 is MNHEY and CDR2 is SVGAGI. V was pared by 2 bases and J by 8 bases, with 15 bases between. The CDR3 here is CASSYMSVQVGELFF. As DNA, the CDR3 is TGTGCCAGCAGTTACATGAGTGTCCAGGTTGGGGAGCTGTTTTTT.

The chain joins TRBV7-9 to TRBJ1-1; the match to TRBD1 covers 7 bases. V lost 5 bases and J lost 1; bases outside the gene matches: 4. CDR3 length: 14 amino acids. In germline, CDR1 is SEHNR, CDR2 FQNEAQ (reference sequence). In DNA, the CDR3 is TGTGCCAGCAGCAAGTCAGGGGGGAACACTGAAGCTTTCTTT. It translates to CASSKSGGNTEAFF.

The chain carries TRBV2 and TRBJ1-2; TRBD1 agrees at 8 bases. V shed 6 bases and J 7 bases; nucleotides not matched to a gene: 10. This CDR3 region has 14 residues. Germline CDR1 is SNHLY and CDR2 is FYNNEI. Written as DNA, the CDR3 is TGTGCCAGCAGCGATCCCAGGGGGCTCACTGGCTACACCTTC. This encodes CASSDPRGLTGYTF. Using reference TRBV2 and TRBJ1-2 for the parts outside the CDR3, the full variable domain is EPEVTQTPSHQVTQMGQEVILRCVPISNHLYFYWYRQILGQKVEFLVSFYNNEISEKSEIFDDQFSVERPDGSNFTLKIRSTKLEDSAMYFCASSDPRGLTGYTFGSGTRLTVV.

V usage is TRBV11-2 and J usage is TRBJ1-2; D ambiguous. The germline V gene has CDR1 SGHAT and CDR2 FQNNGV. V shed 5 bases and J shed 4 bases, with 8 bases lying between them. The CDR3 consists of 12 residues. The CDR3 DNA is TGTGCCAGCAGCCCACAGAGCTATGGCTACACCTTC. It translates to CASSPQSYGYTF.

The V and J genes are TRBV6-5 and TRBJ1-5; TRBD1 aligns across 7 bases. Germline CDR1 is MNHEY and CDR2 is SVGAGI. The CDR3 runs 15 residues. The V gene end was trimmed by 6 bases and the J gene end by 4 bases; junction bases not matched to a gene: 9. CDR3 residues: CASSPQLTGNQPQHF. The CDR3 bases are TGTGCCAGCAGCCCACAGTTGACAGGGAATCAGCCCCAGCATTTT.

The chain employs TRBV9 and TRBJ2-5; possibly TRBD2 for D (5 bases). Germline V gives CDR1 SGDLS, CDR2 YYNGEE. V was shortened by 2 bases and J by 1 base, with 12 bases between the two germline ends. The CDR3 spans 15 residues. The CDR3, as DNA: TGTGCCAGCAGCGTCACAAGCGGCCCCCAAGAGACCCAGTACTTC. It encodes CASSVTSGPQETQYF.

For this clone: An end of the junction does not agree with germline; a read error may underlie this. This chain links TRBV4-3 with TRBJ1-2, with D perhaps TRBD1 (6 bases). Germline V gene sequence: CDR1 LGHNA, CDR2 YSLEER. This CDR3 comprises 16 residues. For the CDR3, the DNA is TGCGCCAGCAGCCAAGACCTCGTGGACAGCTTCTATGTCTACACCTTC. This gives the protein CASSQDLVDSFYVYTF.

This sequence joins TRBV7-3 and TRBJ1-2; maybe TRBD1 (6 bases). With 2 bases removed from V and 2 bases from J, the gap between germline ends came to 12 bases. Germline V CDR1 and CDR2: SGHTA, FQGTGA. There are 15 residues in the CDR3. CDR3 nucleotide sequence: TGTGCCAGCAGCTTAGAAGGGGGGGGCAACTATGGCTACACCTTC. Protein sequence: CASSLEGGGNYGYTF.

This clone has more than one count but fewer than ten. The CDR3 coding sequence is TGTGCCAGCACCCTCGACAGGGGGCCGGACAATGAGCAGTTCTTC. Amino acid sequence: CASTLDRGPDNEQFF. The genes are TRBV6-1 and TRBJ2-1, with 10 bases matching TRBD1. The germline CDR1 and CDR2 sequences are MNHNS and SASEGT. V gave up 7 bases and J gave up 5 bases; unmatched junction bases: 8. The CDR3 is 15 amino acids.